These T cell receptor beta chains were read from a single sample in a study of a mutant IDH1 vaccine in newly diagnosed glioma. Generated by immunoSEQ multiplex PCR, the TCRdb table keeps only in-frame clones and is missing some. The data hold about 32,000 clones, with about four fifths observed a single time. These receptors' targets are unknown. The starting material was PBMCs, obtained from a glioma patient whose treatment included an IDH1 peptide vaccine. These receptors were obtained from a man aged 35 to 55 with glioma. Some clones in this sample may be carry-over from other donors' samples. Both conserved end residues are part of each CDR3. The D gene is left open where the match is weak. Clone size is not always given. Where it is, it says once, few, many or a class for expanded clones.

clone_size	v_call	d_call	j_call	cdr3_aa	cdr3_nt
-	TRBV4-3	TRBD2	TRBJ2-3	CASSLSGLADADTQYF	TGCGCCAGCAGCCTATCCGGACTAGCGGACGCAGATACGCAGTATTTT
-	TRBV18	-	TRBJ1-1	CASSPGGTVNTEAFF	TGTGCCAGCTCACCCGGGGGGACGGTGAACACTGAAGCTTTCTTT
-	TRBV10-2	-	TRBJ1-3	CARARWGGLSSGNTIYF	TGCGCCAGAGCGCGATGGGGGGGACTCAGCTCTGGAAACACCATATATTTT
-	TRBV2	TRBD1	TRBJ1-1	CASSERDRGTEAFF	TGTGCCAGCAGTGAAAGAGACAGGGGCACTGAAGCTTTCTTT
-	TRBV6-1	-	TRBJ2-4	CASSERGLGNIQYF	TGTGCCAGCAGTGAGAGGGGATTGGGTAACATTCAGTACTTC
-	TRBV7-9	-	TRBJ2-4	CASSLSRHTAENIQYF	TGTGCCAGCAGCCTAAGTCGACATACGGCCGAAAACATTCAGTACTTC
-	TRBV23-1	-	TRBJ1-4	CASSQAPPGSDEKLFF	TGCGCCAGCAGTCAAGCCCCCCCAGGGTCTGATGAAAAACTGTTTTTT
few	TRBV7-9	-	TRBJ1-4	CASSAQTSTNEKLFF	TGTGCCAGCAGCGCTCAGACTTCAACTAATGAAAAACTGTTTTTT
-	TRBV5-6	-	TRBJ1-6	CASSGLTGSASPLHF	TGTGCCAGCAGCGGGTTAACAGGGTCCGCTTCACCCCTCCACTTT
-	TRBV10-3	-	TRBJ1-2	CAISEWTEGYGYAF	TGTGCCATCAGTGAGTGGACAGAGGGCTATGGCTACGCCTTC
once	TRBV30	-	TRBJ1-2	CAWSVRHPANYGYTF	TGTGCCTGGAGTGTACGGCATCCAGCTAACTATGGCTACACCTTC
-	TRBV5-1	TRBD1	TRBJ2-5	CASSLGDRGGETQYF	TGCGCCAGCAGCTTAGGGGACAGGGGAGGAGAGACCCAGTACTTC
-	TRBV6-6	-	TRBJ1-1	CASRTWDAAEAFF	TGTGCCAGCAGAACCTGGGACGCCGCTGAAGCTTTCTTT
-	TRBV6-4	TRBD1	TRBJ2-2	CASSRDRGTGELFF	TGTGCCAGCAGCCGGGACAGGGGGACCGGGGAGCTGTTTTTT
once	TRBV29-1	TRBD2	TRBJ2-3	CSVVGGGRTDTQYF	TGCAGCGTTGTCGGGGGGGGGCGCACAGATACGCAGTATTTT
-	TRBV6-5	TRBD1	TRBJ1-6	CASSYGQGDSPLHF	TGTGCCAGCAGTTACGGCCAGGGGGATTCACCCCTCCACTTT
-	TRBV6-6	-	TRBJ1-5	CASSPANQPQHF	TGTGCCAGCAGCCCGGCAAATCAGCCCCAGCATTTT
-	TRBV5-4	-	TRBJ2-2	CASSSLGTGELFF	TGTGCCAGCAGCTCCCTTGGGACCGGGGAGCTGTTTTTT
-	TRBV7-8	-	TRBJ2-7	CASSLGGPTSEQYF	TGTGCCAGCAGCTTAGGCGGCCCGACCTCAGAGCAGTACTTC
-	TRBV5-1	TRBD2	TRBJ2-5	CASSLGLTSGALGETQYF	TGCGCCAGCAGCTTGGGGCTTACTAGCGGGGCCCTTGGAGAGACCCAGTACTTC
once	TRBV9	TRBD1	TRBJ2-5	CASSVEQGPQETQYF	TGTGCCAGCAGCGTAGAACAGGGGCCCCAAGAGACCCAGTACTTC
-	TRBV11-2	-	TRBJ1-6	CASSRVRSSDSPLHF	TGTGCCAGCAGCCGAGTACGCAGTAGCGATTCACCCCTCCACTTT
few	TRBV5-4	TRBD2	TRBJ2-1	CASSLGMRTSHNNEQFF	TGTGCCAGCAGCTTGGGGATGAGGACTAGCCACAACAATGAGCAGTTCTTC
-	TRBV30	-	TRBJ1-6	CAWSVHGDSPLHF	TGTGCCTGGAGTGTACATGGCGATTCACCCCTCCACTTT
-	TRBV7-6	-	TRBJ2-5	CASSPQPLKETQYF	TGTGCCAGCAGCCCTCAGCCCTTAAAAGAGACCCAGTACTTC
-	TRBV6-6	-	TRBJ1-5	CASSYLESSPQHF	TGTGCCAGCAGTTACTTGGAATCTTCGCCCCAGCATTTT
few	TRBV7-8	-	TRBJ1-1	CASSYSTGIAEAFF	TGTGCCAGCAGCTATTCGACAGGTATCGCTGAAGCTTTCTTT
-	TRBV10-3	-	TRBJ1-5	CAISESRGVSNQPQHF	TGTGCCATCAGTGAGTCGCGGGGGGTTAGCAATCAGCCCCAGCATTTT
-	TRBV14	TRBD1	TRBJ1-6	CASSLRGGPGGPPLHF	TGTGCCAGCAGCCTTAGAGGTGGGCCAGGGGGTCCACCCCTCCACTTT
-	TRBV10-3	-	TRBJ1-1	CAISESTENTEAFF	TGTGCCATCAGTGAGTCGACAGAGAACACTGAAGCTTTCTTT
-	TRBV11-2	-	TRBJ1-3	CASSVMEGAGNTIYF	TGTGCCAGCAGCGTGATGGAGGGGGCTGGAAACACCATATATTTT
-	TRBV7-9	-	TRBJ1-1	CASSPRTAMNTEAFF	TGTGCCAGCAGCCCCCGGACGGCCATGAACACTGAAGCTTTCTTT
once	TRBV5-1	TRBD1	TRBJ2-3	CASSRQGEDTQYF	TGCGCCAGCTCTCGACAGGGTGAAGATACGCAGTATTTT
-	TRBV6-6	TRBD1	TRBJ1-2	CASSTRDRANYGYTF	TGTGCCAGCAGCACGCGGGACAGGGCAAACTATGGCTACACCTTC
-	TRBV19	-	TRBJ1-1	CASSLQGLNTEAFF	TGTGCCAGTAGTCTTCAGGGGCTGAACACTGAAGCTTTCTTT
once	TRBV19	-	TRBJ1-2	CASSIGGSNYGYTF	TGTGCCAGTAGTATAGGAGGCAGCAACTATGGCTACACCTTC
-	TRBV5-1	-	TRBJ2-3	CASLPSGGSTDTQYF	TGCGCCAGCCTCCCTTCTGGGGGGAGCACAGATACGCAGTATTTT
-	TRBV2	-	TRBJ2-3	CARGRDSTDTQYF	TGTGCCCGGGGACGGGACAGCACAGATACGCAGTATTTT
-	TRBV28	-	TRBJ2-2	CASSWGIANTGELFF	TGTGCCAGCAGTTGGGGGATCGCGAACACCGGGGAGCTGTTTTTT
once	TRBV6-1	-	TRBJ1-4	CASNVGATNEKLFF	TGTGCCAGCAATGTTGGGGCAACTAATGAAAAACTGTTTTTT
-	TRBV15	-	TRBJ2-7	CATSLTRGSNEQYF	TGTGCCACCAGCCTGACCCGGGGGTCCAACGAGCAGTACTTC
-	TRBV5-1	TRBD1	TRBJ2-5	CASSFGTGRGQTQYF	TGCGCCAGCAGCTTCGGGACAGGTCGTGGCCAGACCCAGTACTTC
-	TRBV5-4	-	TRBJ2-3	CASSVDRTDTQYF	TGTGCCAGCAGCGTAGACAGGACAGATACGCAGTATTTT